The entry below gives a single TCR beta chain sequence along with its context. This clonotype was recorded only once. There is no known antigen for this receptor. The germline gene is not matched at one end of the junction; a read error may be the cause. This entry comes from a study of tumor-infiltrating lymphocytes in primary liver carcinoma (dated by TCRdb to about 2017). Regarding the complete study: Four or five patients with histopathologically diagnosed primary liver carcinoma underwent surgical resection in China between November 2015 and March 2016. Hepatocellular carcinoma (four) or combined HCC and intrahepatic cholangiocarcinoma (one) was present in the five patients, who were three men and two women aged 30 to 69 years. The five patients had tumors of stage T1-T3 N0M0, with maximum diameters ranging from about 4 to 11 cm. Each sample produced about 3.65 to 8 million productive TCRbeta reads, and read depth showed no significant difference between tissue types. For each liver tumor, the study sampled five regions along with adjacent normal tissue and blood, and applied TCRbeta repertoire sequencing, expression microarrays and whole-exome sequencing. A total of 35 specimens from 5 patients went through TCRbeta repertoire sequencing, namely 25 tumor regions, 5 adjacent noncancerous liver tissues and 5 peripheral blood samples. Reproducibility between technical replicate repertoires was high, with correlation coefficients above 0.95 and mean shared-clone rates approximately 0.9.

TRIzol reagent was used to extract blood RNA from unsorted whole blood, while the DNeasy Blood & Tissue kit provided the germline DNA. At the time of sampling, the patients were treatment-naive and had chronic HBV infection. Before surgery, 4 to 5 milliliters of peripheral blood were collected into K2EDTA tubes. Broad study findings and their caveats: Only the TCR beta chain was sequenced, so true repertoire diversity is likely underestimated because unpaired alpha chains were not captured. Compared with blood, tumors had a significantly larger share of the repertoire taken up by the top 250 clones (p = 0.039). Pairs of tumor regions showed greater repertoire overlap (mean about 36%) than tumor-adjacent pairs (roughly 17%) or tumor-blood pairs (approximately 15%), which is consistent with antigen-driven expansion. Bulk unsorted samples precluded comparing CD4+ and CD8+ T cell repertoires. With just a few patients in the study, the authors point out that the findings should be validated in a larger study.

Starting from 500 to 600 ng total RNA, TCRbeta-specific cDNA was produced by reverse transcription with a constant-region primer and ProtoScript II reverse transcriptase. TCRbeta libraries were built with three nested multiplex PCR rounds, a slightly modified ARM-PCR procedure. Each of the first two PCR rounds ran for about 10 cycles using multiplex TRBV1-TRBV30 forward primers together with a Cbeta reverse primer. Sample barcodes and Illumina adapters were attached in a final 25-cycle PCR using Deep VentR polymerase. Before sequencing, amplicons between 200 and 500 bp were purified from gel using a QIAquick gel extraction kit. An Illumina HiSeq 2500 was used to sequence the TCRbeta amplicons, generating 250-bp paired-end reads. Turning to the authors' computational methods: Trimmomatic v0.33 was used to quality-trim the reads, and FLASH v1.2.11 was used to merge paired reads so that full CDR3 sequences could be recovered. V, D and J germline segments were assigned to the rearranged TCRbeta sequences using MiGEC v1.2.1b. Clonotype statistics and Shannon-Wiener diversity indices were calculated with VDJtools v1.0.0. Except for diversity analysis, only the 250 most abundant clonotypes of each sample were used in subsequent analyses to reduce sampling bias. TCRdb cleaned the public reads at Q25 with fastp, built clones with MiXCR and kept in-frame beta chains. Merged by CDR3 protein, the rows form single entries marked with the most common genes and DNA. For this entry, the V and J calls and clone size follow TCRdb and not the study's own pipeline. The sample table contains more than 150,000 distinct CDR3 sequences; only one count was recorded for over 50% of them. Of the sample, about 72% is held by the ten largest clones.

From the germline V gene, CDR1 is SGHDT and CDR2 is YYEEEE. The CDR3, from cysteine to phenylalanine, totals 12 residues. CDR3 DNA is the only sequence kept; it has 36 bases, read in frame from the first base. The TCR comes from a man aged 35 to 55 with primary liver carcinoma and hepatitis B virus infection. The source material was peripheral blood. The chain joins TRBV5-6 to TRBJ1-5; no D gene call is confident. The DNA sequence is TGTGCCAGCAGCGGTTGGAATCAGCCCCAACATTTT. This encodes CASSGWNQPQHF.